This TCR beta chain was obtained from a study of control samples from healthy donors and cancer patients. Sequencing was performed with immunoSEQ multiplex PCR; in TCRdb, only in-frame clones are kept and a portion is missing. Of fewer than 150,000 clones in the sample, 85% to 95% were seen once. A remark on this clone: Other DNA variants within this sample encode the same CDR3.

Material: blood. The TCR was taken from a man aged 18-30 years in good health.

CDR3 protein: CSASRNTEAFF. Written as DNA, the CDR3 is TGCAGTGCTTCCAGGAACACTGAAGCTTTCTTT. The gene calls are TRBV20-1 and TRBJ1-1; D uncertain. Germline-derived CDR1 and CDR2 are DFQATT and SNEGSKA (reference sequence). The V and J ends lost 5 bases and 1 base respectively, with 5 bases between them. The CDR3 contains 11 residues.